Presented here are 3 T cell receptor beta chains from one specimen sequenced in a study of OX40 agonist ivuxolimab in advanced cancers. The protocol used for the library was the immunoSEQ multiplex PCR assay. TCRdb stores this immuneACCESS table with in-frame sequences only. Part of the clones is absent; in the studies checked, under half of the shortfall reflects unresolved V genes, and no reason is known for the rest. Present in this sample are tens of thousands of clones, 70% to 90% of which were seen just once. Roughly 31% of the sample is taken by the ten largest. Sequences were derived from CD4+ or CD8+ T cells sorted from blood, sampled in a trial of the OX40 agonist ivuxolimab. These receptors came from an adult with an advanced solid tumor such as melanoma, head and neck, liver or kidney cancer.

The V gene is TRBV29-1, the J gene TRBJ1-2, with a weak D call TRBD1 (6 bases). From germline, CDR1 is SQVTM and CDR2 ANQGSEA. Trimming took off 1 base at V and 4 bases at J, with 28 bases between the two ends. CDR3 length: 19 amino acids. In nucleotides, the CDR3 is TGCAGCGTTGAAGTCCGATACCGGGACATGGGGAGGTTAGGCTATGGCTACACCTTC. It is translated as CSVEVRYRDMGRLGYGYTF.

The V call is TRBV6-5, the J call TRBJ2-1; TRBD1 matches at 9 bases. Trimming at V came to 2 bases and at J to 7 bases, leaving 6 bases not matched to a gene. Germline assignment: CDR1 MNHEY and CDR2 SVGAGI. The CDR3 is 15 residues long. CDR3 loop: CASSYIQGAWNEQFF. Here the CDR3 DNA reads TGTGCCAGCAGTTACATACAGGGGGCGTGGAATGAGCAGTTCTTC.

The CDR3 nucleotides are TGTGCCAGCAGCTCGGGACTTTCCGGCAATGAGCAGTTCTTC. This sequence encodes CASSSGLSGNEQFF. The rearrangement uses TRBV7-2 and TRBJ2-1; D may be TRBD2 (6 bases). The CDR3 contains 14 residues. Germline V gives CDR1 SGHTA, CDR2 FQGNSA. V lost 4 bases to trimming and J lost 6 bases, with 13 bases between them. Full variable domain (missing parts from reference TRBV7-2 and TRBJ2-1): GAGVSQSPSNKVTEKGKDVELRCDPISGHTALYWYRQSLGQGLEFLIYFQGNSAPDKSGLPSDRFSAERTGGSVSTLTIQRTQQEDSAVYLCASSSGLSGNEQFFGPGTRLTVL.